This entry lists 32 T cell receptor beta chains sequenced from one sample in a study of blood T cells in healthy people across ages. Primed by a sample-barcoded 5' primer and a J-beta primer mix, a second PCR proceeded for about 6 to 12 cycles. TCRdb reprocessed the 5' RACE reads with MiXCR, giving one entry per CDR3 protein. Of some 1,800,000 distinct CDR3 sequences listed, more than 35% were seen once; the top ten hold more than 20%. Sample: blood. The receptors were sampled from a human donor in good health.

The chain has TRBV12-3 or TRBV12-4 and TRBJ1-2; the match to TRBD1 covers 7 bases. The CDR3 loop spans 15 amino acids. V trimming: 6 bases; J trimming: 4 bases; junction bases outside the gene matches: 11. The CDR3 DNA follows: TGTGCCAGCAGCCTAGAGACAGGGCCCATCTATGGCTACACCTTC. Encoded protein: CASSLETGPIYGYTF.

The chain joins TRBV6-2 or TRBV6-3 to TRBJ1-2; possible D gene TRBD1, 5 bases. CDR3 length: 17 amino acids. Per germline, CDR1 MNHEY and CDR2 SVGEGT. V was pared by 6 bases and J by 9 bases, with 29 bases between. The CDR3 protein is CASSYGAGDRGRNRYTF. CDR3 coding DNA: TGTGCCAGCAGCTACGGCGCGGGGGATCGGGGACGTAATCGCTACACCTTC.

In nucleotides, the CDR3 is TGTGCCAGCAGTGAATATTGGGGGCGGAACGAGCAGTACTTC. This gives the protein CASSEYWGRNEQYF. This rearrangement joins TRBV25-1 to TRBJ2-7; weak D call: TRBD1 (6 bases). The CDR3 contains 14 residues. Between the trimmed V and J ends, which lost 0 bases and 5 bases, there was a span of 11 bases. In germline, CDR1 is MGHDK, CDR2 SYGVNS.

J is TRBJ2-7 and V is TRBV7-2; weak D call: TRBD1 (6 bases). The DNA end lines up better with TRBJ2-5; the J call may be wrong. The CDR3 totals 15 residues. Per the germline V gene, CDR1 is SGHTA and CDR2 is FQGNSA. CDR3 residues: CASSQQGRFGETQYF. Here the CDR3 DNA reads TGTGCCAGCAGCCAACAGGGCCGCTTCGGAGAGACCCAGTACTTC.

This clonotype occurred a few times. V usage is TRBV30 and J usage is TRBJ2-1; 13 bases are a match to TRBD2. The CDR3 spans 15 residues. The junction had 8 bases not matched to a gene; V was cut back by 3 bases and J by 9 bases. The germline V gene encodes CDR1 GTSNPN and CDR2 SVGIG (reference sequence). The CDR3 region has the DNA TGTGCCTGGAGCGTACTAGCGGGGGGGCCGAGTGAGCAGTTCTTC. This translates into CAWSVLAGGPSEQFF.

The rearrangement links TRBV4-3 to TRBJ1-2; D not certain. Germline V gene lookup returns CDR1 LGHNA and CDR2 YSLEER. There are 14 residues in the CDR3. The V gene lost 0 bases and the J gene lost 7 bases, with 12 bases spanning the gap. In DNA, the CDR3 is TGCGCCAGCAGCCAAGATTTGGTAGCGGGTGGCTACACCTTC. This codes for CASSQDLVAGGYTF.

This clonotype was counted only a few times. This chain joins TRBV5-1 and TRBJ2-3; D is unresolved. This CDR3 region has 15 residues. In germline, CDR1 is SGHRS, CDR2 YFSETQ. V lost 0 bases and J lost 2, with 10 bases in between. The CDR3 sequence: CASSLGGFITDTQYF. DNA for the CDR3: TGCGCCAGCAGCTTGGGTGGCTTCATCACAGATACGCAGTATTTT.

V gene TRBV12-3 or TRBV12-4 combines with J gene TRBJ2-3; D is ambiguous. The CDR3 runs to 13 residues. V lost 4 bases and J 3 bases, leaving 8 bases between the germline ends. CDR3 in DNA: TGTGCCAGCAGTTCTACTATGACAGATACGCAGTATTTT. Translated: CASSSTMTDTQYF.

This clonotype was found a few times. The chain recombines TRBV5-1 with TRBJ1-2; D not certain. The V gene lost 2 bases and the J gene lost 7 bases, with 15 bases spanning the gap. The CDR3 loop spans 14 amino acids. Germline V gene data show CDR1 as SGHRS and CDR2 as YFSETQ. The CDR3 here is CASSFSGGEAGYTF. The CDR3 bases are TGCGCCAGCAGCTTTTCGGGCGGAGAAGCTGGCTACACCTTC.

This clonotype has only a few counts. This chain connects TRBV7-2 to TRBJ1-4, with no clear D. The V and J ends lost 3 bases and 8 bases respectively, with 10 bases between them. CDR3 length: 13 amino acids. Germline CDR1 SGHTA, CDR2 FQGNSA. As DNA, the CDR3 is TGTGCCAGCAGCTTCGCAAGGGTGGAAAAACTGTTTTTT. This encodes CASSFARVEKLFF.

The chain couples TRBV7-2 to TRBJ2-5; no clear D gene. V lost 3 bases, J lost 2 bases, and 10 bases lay in between. CDR3 size: 14 residues. The V gene's germline CDR1 is SGHTA and CDR2 FQGNSA. The CDR3 sequence: CASSFSSRQETQYF. The CDR3 DNA reads TGTGCCAGCAGCTTTTCGTCAAGACAAGAGACCCAGTACTTC.

The chain links TRBV4-1 to TRBJ1-5; the D gene is possibly TRBD1 (5 bases). Per germline, CDR1 MGHRA and CDR2 YSYEKL. V dropped 5 bases and J dropped 4 bases, with 12 bases sitting between them. CDR3 length equals 14 residues. The CDR3 DNA reads as TGCGCCAGCAGCTTAGGGGAGGTTAATCAGCCCCAGCATTTT. Its translation: CASSLGEVNQPQHF.

This chain connects TRBV24-1 to TRBJ2-3; D is unclear. Germline V lookup: CDR1 KGHDR, CDR2 SFDVKD. The CDR3 has 16 residues. The ends were cut back, 3 bases at V and 7 bases at J, with 19 bases in the middle. CDR3 region: CATSDVTAINRNTQYF. CDR3 DNA sequence: TGTGCCACCAGTGATGTTACAGCGATAAATCGGAATACGCAGTATTTT.

This chain uses TRBV6-2 or TRBV6-3 with TRBJ1-5; D possibly corresponds to TRBD1 (5 bases). The CDR3 is 14 amino acids. V lost 7 bases to trimming and J lost 6 bases, with 16 bases between them. From germline, CDR1 is MNHEY and CDR2 SVGEGT. The CDR3 sequence: CASNWGADSQPQHF. Written as DNA, the CDR3 is TGTGCCAGCAACTGGGGCGCGGATAGTCAGCCCCAGCATTTT.

The gene calls are TRBV7-9 and TRBJ1-2, with 7 bases aligning to TRBD1. With V trimmed by 5 bases and J by 9 bases, 15 bases remained unmatched. The germline CDR1 and CDR2 sequences are SEHNR and FQNEAQ (reference sequence). This CDR3 comprises 15 residues. CDR3 sequence reads: CASSTDNRGHFSYTF. The CDR3 DNA is TGTGCCAGCAGCACAGACAACAGGGGACACTTCAGCTACACCTTC. Together with reference TRBV7-9 and TRBJ1-2, the CDR3 gives the full variable domain: DTGVSQNPRHKITKRGQNVTFRCDPISEHNRLYWYRQTLGQGPEFLTYFQNEAQLEKSRLLSDRFSAERPKGSFSTLEIQRTEQGDSAMYLCASSTDNRGHFSYTFGSGTRLTVV.

This clonotype was seen a handful of times. V usage is TRBV7-8 and J usage is TRBJ1-2; no firm D call. V lost 5 bases, J lost 4 bases, and 8 bases lay in between. The CDR3 totals 12 residues. The germline V gene encodes CDR1 SGHVS and CDR2 FQNEAQ. In nucleotides, the CDR3 is TGTGCCAGCAGCGCCCTAGGCTATGGCTACACCTTC. This sequence encodes CASSALGYGYTF.

This clonotype has more than one count but fewer than ten. The chain couples TRBV7-2 to TRBJ2-7; 9 bases line up with TRBD2. This CDR3 is 18 amino acids long. Germline V lookup: CDR1 SGHTA, CDR2 FQGNSA. With V trimmed by 5 bases and J by 1 base, 15 bases remained unmatched. CDR3 amino acids: CASSLREGSGGFSYEQYF. The CDR3 nucleotides read TGTGCCAGCAGCCTTAGAGAGGGGAGCGGGGGGTTTTCCTACGAGCAGTACTTC. Variable domain in full (rest from reference TRBV7-2 and TRBJ2-7): GAGVSQSPSNKVTEKGKDVELRCDPISGHTALYWYRQSLGQGLEFLIYFQGNSAPDKSGLPSDRFSAERTGGSVSTLTIQRTQQEDSAVYLCASSLREGSGGFSYEQYFGPGTRLTVT.

The chain couples TRBV12-3 or TRBV12-4 to TRBJ1-1, with 8 bases lining up with TRBD1. J lost 4 bases, V lost 8 bases, and 9 bases had no gene match. The CDR3 has 14 residues. This CDR3 is CASVLTGVPTEAFF. The CDR3 DNA sequence: TGTGCCAGCGTACTGACAGGGGTCCCCACTGAAGCTTTCTTT.

The chain uses TRBV29-1 and TRBJ2-4, with D perhaps TRBD1 (6 bases). Germline assignment: CDR1 SQVTM and CDR2 ANQGSEA. With 2 bases removed from V and 1 base from J, the gap between germline ends came to 6 bases. CDR3 size: 13 residues. CDR3 coding DNA: TGCAGCGTTGAAACAGGGGCCAAAAACATTCAGTACTTC. This translates into CSVETGAKNIQYF.

In this sample, this clonotype turned up a few times. V gene TRBV7-2 combines with J gene TRBJ1-2, with 11 bases that match TRBD1. The germline gives CDR1 SGHTA, CDR2 FQGNSA. The V segment lost 0 bases and the J segment 4 bases; nucleotides outside the gene matches: 4. The CDR3 totals 16 residues. As DNA, the CDR3 is TGTGCCAGCAGCTTAGCTTCCGGGACAGGGGGCTATGGCTACACCTTC. It codes for CASSLASGTGGYGYTF.

This clonotype has a handful of counts. This rearrangement joins TRBV7-9 to TRBJ1-1; maybe TRBD1 (5 bases). Between the trimmed V and J ends, which lost 4 bases and 5 bases, there was a span of 14 bases. CDR1 is SEHNR and CDR2 is FQNEAQ in the germline V gene (reference sequence). This CDR3 has 14 amino acids. CDR3 amino acids: CASSYPGFGTEAFF. The CDR3 DNA reads as TGTGCCAGCAGCTACCCAGGGTTTGGGACTGAAGCTTTCTTT.

The chain carries TRBV20-1 and TRBJ1-1; D not resolved. V lost 6 bases and J 7 bases, leaving 9 bases between the germline ends. The germline CDR1 and CDR2 sequences are DFQATT and SNEGSKA (reference sequence). This CDR3 has 10 amino acids. CDR3 region: CSAHSGEAFF. The CDR3 DNA reads TGCAGTGCCCATTCGGGTGAAGCTTTCTTT.

The sample holds a few counts of this clonotype. V usage is TRBV15 and J usage is TRBJ2-7; maybe TRBD1 (6 bases). V shed 1 base and J shed 0 bases, with 13 bases lying between them. The germline V gene encodes CDR1 LNHNV and CDR2 YYDKDF (reference sequence). The CDR3 is 16 amino acids. CDR3 sequence: CATSRVGAGYSYEQYF. CDR3 in DNA: TGTGCCACCAGCAGAGTGGGGGCGGGTTACTCCTACGAGCAGTACTTC.

The genes are TRBV6-1 and TRBJ1-5; 8 positions match TRBD1. J gave up 3 bases and V 4 bases, and 8 bases lay outside the gene matches. The CDR3 length is 16 residues. Germline CDR1 is MNHNS and CDR2 is SASEGT. CDR3 region: CASSGGRGHDNQPQHF. CDR3 coding DNA: TGTGCCAGCAGTGGAGGCAGGGGGCACGACAATCAGCCCCAGCATTTT.

There are a few counts of this clonotype. J is TRBJ2-3 and V is TRBV29-1; D might be TRBD2 (6 bases). Germline assignment: CDR1 SQVTM and CDR2 ANQGSEA. V lost 6 bases and J 5 bases, leaving 18 bases between the germline ends. The length of the CDR3 is 14 residues. This chain's CDR3 is CSVPTRGAGDTQYF. For the CDR3, the DNA is TGCAGCGTCCCGACTCGCGGGGCTGGAGATACGCAGTATTTT.

This clonotype was found a few times. The gene calls are TRBV5-1 and TRBJ2-1, with 11 bases identical to TRBD2. J lost 3 bases, V lost 4 bases, and 3 bases had no gene match. The CDR3 is 15 amino acids. Germline loops: CDR1 SGHRS, CDR2 YFSETQ. The CDR3 DNA is TGCGCCAGCAGCACGACTAGCGGGGACTACAATGAGCAGTTCTTC. Residues: CASSTTSGDYNEQFF.

In its sample, this clonotype was seen once. The chain's CDR3 is CASSPMTPEAFF. CDR3 in DNA: TGTGCCAGCAGCCCAATGACCCCTGAAGCTTTCTTT. The chain is built from TRBV7-8 and TRBJ1-1; D is unclear. Looked up from germline, CDR1 is SGHVS and CDR2 is FQNEAQ. Trimming left V 5 bases short and J 6 bases short, with 10 bases between. The CDR3 spans 12 residues.

The CDR3 sequence: CSASNRDRETQYF. The CDR3, as DNA: TGCAGTGCTAGTAACAGGGATCGGGAGACCCAGTACTTC. The chain combines TRBV20-1 with TRBJ2-5; D perhaps matches TRBD1 (6 bases). The CDR3 sequence is 13 residues long. Germline V lookup: CDR1 DFQATT, CDR2 SNEGSKA (reference sequence). V lost 3 bases and J lost 5, with 13 bases in between.

This clonotype was observed a handful of times. In nucleotides, the CDR3 is TGCGCCAGCAGCTTTTTGACAGGGGAGGAGGATGGGGCCAACGTCCTGACTTTC. Translation: CASSFLTGEEDGANVLTF. The chain couples TRBV5-1 to TRBJ2-6; TRBD1 matches at 8 bases. This CDR3 spans 18 amino acids. Looked up from germline, CDR1 is SGHRS and CDR2 is YFSETQ. V lost 2 bases, J lost 3 bases, and 10 bases stayed unmatched.

The chain carries TRBV4-1 and TRBJ1-2; D is possibly TRBD1 (5 bases). This CDR3 contains 14 residues. The ends were cut back, 3 bases at V and 4 bases at J, with 12 bases in the middle. Germline-derived CDR1 and CDR2 are MGHRA and YSYEKL. Written as DNA, the CDR3 is TGCGCCAGCAGCCAGATTGTGGGACCCTATGGCTACACCTTC. Its protein is CASSQIVGPYGYTF.

V gene TRBV7-3 combines with J gene TRBJ2-2; D is unclear. The CDR3 consists of 14 residues. Trimming left V 5 bases short and J 2 bases short, with 9 bases between. Germline V gene sequence: CDR1 SGHTA, CDR2 FQGTGA. The chain's CDR3 is CASSHSPNTGELFF. The CDR3 nucleotides are TGTGCCAGCAGCCACAGCCCAAACACCGGGGAGCTGTTTTTT.

V usage is TRBV29-1 and J usage is TRBJ2-7; D is uncertain. This CDR3 contains 14 residues. Germline V gives CDR1 SQVTM, CDR2 ANQGSEA. Trimming cost V 0 bases and J 3 bases, with 12 bases left between them. CDR3 in DNA: TGCAGCGTTGAAGAAGGCTGGGCAGGCTACGAGCAGTACTTC. Its protein product is CSVEEGWAGYEQYF.